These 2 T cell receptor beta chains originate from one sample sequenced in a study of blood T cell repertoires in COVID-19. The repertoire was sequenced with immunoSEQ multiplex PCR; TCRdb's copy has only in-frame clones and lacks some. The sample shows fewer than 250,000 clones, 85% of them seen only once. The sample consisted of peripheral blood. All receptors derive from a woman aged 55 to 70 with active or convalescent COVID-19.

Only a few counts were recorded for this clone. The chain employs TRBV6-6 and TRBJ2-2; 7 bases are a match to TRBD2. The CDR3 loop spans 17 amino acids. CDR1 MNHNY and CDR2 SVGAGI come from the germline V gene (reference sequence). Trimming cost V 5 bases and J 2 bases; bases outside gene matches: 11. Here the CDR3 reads CASSLTSTNDNTGELFF. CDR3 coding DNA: TGTGCCAGCAGTCTGACTAGCACGAATGACAACACCGGGGAGCTGTTTTTT.

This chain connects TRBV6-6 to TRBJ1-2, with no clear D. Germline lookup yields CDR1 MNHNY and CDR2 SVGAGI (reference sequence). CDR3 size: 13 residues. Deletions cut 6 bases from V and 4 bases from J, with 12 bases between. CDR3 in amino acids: CASSRTAGYGYTF. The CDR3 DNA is TGTGCCAGCAGCCGCACGGCAGGCTATGGCTACACCTTC.